A single sample is the source of the 10 T cell receptor beta chains below, sequenced in a study of regulatory T cells in long-lasting Graves disease. Arm-PCR of CDR3 regions and iRepertoire HTBI primers were the basis on which TCR beta libraries were built. Each CDR3 protein gets one entry after TCRdb re-called the multiplex PCR reads with MiXCR. This table holds about 660,000 distinct CDR3 sequences, about 30% found once. Time point reported: persistent/refractory GD, antithyroid drugs over 5 years with positive TRAb. The authors made the TCR library using RNA they extracted from PBMCs. The source material was peripheral blood mononuclear cells (PBMCs), sampled when the disease was refractory, from a patient treated with antithyroid drugs. The receptors were gathered from a female donor with Graves disease.

This clonotype was counted a single time. J is TRBJ2-3 and V is TRBV20-1; 10 nucleotides line up with TRBD2. V lost 3 bases, J lost 0 bases, and 6 bases stayed unmatched. Germline loops: CDR1 DFQATT, CDR2 SNEGSKA (reference sequence). This CDR3 contains 16 residues. Here the CDR3 DNA reads TGCAGTGCTAGCCCCAGAGCGGGAGGGAGCACAGATACGCAGTATTTT. The encoded protein is CSASPRAGGSTDTQYF.

The chain links TRBV4-1 to TRBJ1-4, with 7 bases fitting TRBD1. CDR1 is MGHRA, CDR2 YSYEKL, per germline. The CDR3 runs 15 residues. The trim removed 2 bases at V and 4 bases at J, leaving 4 bases unmatched. CDR3 DNA sequence: TGCGCCAGCAGCCAAATCAGGGGGAGTAATGAAAAACTGTTTTTT. It yields the protein CASSQIRGSNEKLFF.

In its sample, this clonotype was seen a few times. This rearrangement joins TRBV6-1 to TRBJ1-5; D perhaps matches TRBD1 (5 bases). Trimming removed 6 bases at V and 6 bases at J, with 18 bases between. CDR1 and CDR2 from the germline V gene are MNHNS and SASEGT. The CDR3 is made up of 15 amino acids. The CDR3 is CASRNPGEGSQPQHF. The CDR3 DNA sequence: TGTGCCAGCAGAAACCCGGGGGAGGGTAGTCAGCCCCAGCATTTT.

The J gene is TRBJ1-1, the V gene TRBV24-1; 9 bases are a match to TRBD1. The V gene end was trimmed by 3 bases and the J gene end by 4 bases; junction bases not matched to a gene: 5. The CDR3 is 15 amino acids. Germline-derived CDR1 and CDR2 are KGHDR and SFDVKD. DNA of the CDR3: TGTGCCACCAGTGATGAGACAGGGGGTATCACTGAAGCTTTCTTT. It encodes CATSDETGGITEAFF.

This clonotype was counted ten times or more. This sequence joins TRBV28 and TRBJ2-7; no definite D call. Trimming pared 2 bases from V and 3 bases from J, leaving 8 bases between. CDR3 length: 13 residues. Germline V gene sequence: CDR1 MDHEN, CDR2 SYDVKM. Here the CDR3 DNA reads TGTGCCAGCAGTTTAATGGTTCACTACGAGCAGTACTTC. This gives the protein CASSLMVHYEQYF.

This clonotype was detected only a few times. J is TRBJ1-4 and V is TRBV2; D is unresolved. V lost 7 bases and J lost 2, with 8 bases in between. Germline V gene data show CDR1 as SNHLY and CDR2 as FYNNEI. The CDR3 is 13 residues long. The CDR3 sequence is CASTRGTNEKLFF. The DNA of the CDR3 is TGTGCCAGCACGAGAGGGACTAATGAAAAACTGTTTTTT. Combining the CDR3 with reference TRBV2 and TRBJ1-4 gives the whole variable domain EPEVTQTPSHQVTQMGQEVILRCVPISNHLYFYWYRQILGQKVEFLVSFYNNEISEKSEIFDDQFSVERPDGSNFTLKIRSTKLEDSAMYFCASTRGTNEKLFFGSGTQLSVL.

The table lists this clonotype with a few counts. The genes are TRBV29-1 and TRBJ1-4; D unclear. Per the germline V gene, CDR1 is SQVTM and CDR2 is ANQGSEA. The CDR3 is 12 residues long. Trimming shortened V by 6 bases and J by 0 bases, and 5 bases separated the two germline ends. The CDR3 sequence is CSVYATNEKLFF. The DNA of the CDR3 is TGCAGCGTCTACGCAACTAATGAAAAACTGTTTTTT.

The genes are TRBV5-1 and TRBJ1-4; D is perhaps TRBD1 (5 bases). Deletions cut 4 bases from V and 6 bases from J, with 10 bases between. The germline CDR1 and CDR2 sequences are SGHRS and YFSETQ. This CDR3 has 13 amino acids. The CDR3 is CASSPGFDEKLFF. CDR3 sequence (DNA): TGCGCCAGCAGCCCAGGGTTTGATGAAAAACTGTTTTTT.

As concerns this clonotype: The conserved phenylalanine or tryptophan normally closing the CDR3 is absent here, so this likely arose from a read error. The chain is built from TRBV6-1 and TRBJ1-1, with TRBD1 matching 7 bases. The germline V gene has CDR1 MNHNS and CDR2 SASEGT. J was trimmed by 0 bases and V by 5 bases; bases with no gene match: 6. The CDR3 covers 15 residues. CDR3 coding DNA: TGTGCCAGCAGTCCGCAACAGGGGATGAACACTGAAGCTTTCCTT. Translating it yields CASSPQQGMNTEAFL.

The V and J genes are TRBV7-9 and TRBJ1-5; a weak D match, TRBD1 (5 bases). Germline V CDR1 and CDR2: SEHNR, FQNEAQ (reference sequence). The CDR3 has 15 amino acids. V was clipped by 1 base and J by 6 bases, with 13 bases between them. In DNA form, the CDR3 reads TGTGCCAGCAGCTTAGGGGAGGGGATTGGTCAGCCCCAGCATTTT. This sequence encodes CASSLGEGIGQPQHF.